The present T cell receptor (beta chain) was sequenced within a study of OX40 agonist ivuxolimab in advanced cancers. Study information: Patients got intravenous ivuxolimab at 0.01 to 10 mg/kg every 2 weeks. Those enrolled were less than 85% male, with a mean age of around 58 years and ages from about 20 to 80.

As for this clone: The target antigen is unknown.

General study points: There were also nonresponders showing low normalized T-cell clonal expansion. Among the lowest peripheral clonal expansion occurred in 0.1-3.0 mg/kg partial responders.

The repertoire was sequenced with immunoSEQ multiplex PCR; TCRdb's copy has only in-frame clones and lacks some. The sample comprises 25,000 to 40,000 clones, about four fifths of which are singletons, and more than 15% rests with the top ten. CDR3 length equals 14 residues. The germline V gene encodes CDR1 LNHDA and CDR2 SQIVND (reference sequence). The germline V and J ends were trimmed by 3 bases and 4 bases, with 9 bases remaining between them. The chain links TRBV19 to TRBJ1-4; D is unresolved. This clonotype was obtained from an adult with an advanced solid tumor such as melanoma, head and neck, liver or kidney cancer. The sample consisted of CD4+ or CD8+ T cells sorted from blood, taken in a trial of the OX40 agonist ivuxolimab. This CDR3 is CASSISSFNEKLFF. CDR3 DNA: TGTGCCAGTAGTATTAGCAGCTTTAATGAAAAACTGTTTTTT.